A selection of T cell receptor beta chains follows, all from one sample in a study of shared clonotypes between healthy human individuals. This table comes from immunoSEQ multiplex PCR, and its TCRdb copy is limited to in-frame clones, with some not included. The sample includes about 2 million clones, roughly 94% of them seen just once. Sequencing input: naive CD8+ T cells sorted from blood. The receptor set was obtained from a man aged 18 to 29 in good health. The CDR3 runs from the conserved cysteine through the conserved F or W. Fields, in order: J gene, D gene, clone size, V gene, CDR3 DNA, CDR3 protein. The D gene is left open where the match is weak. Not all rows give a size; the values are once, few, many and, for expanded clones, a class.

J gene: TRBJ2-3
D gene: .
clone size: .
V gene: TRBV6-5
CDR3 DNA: TGTGCCAGCGGCCTTAGCACAGATACGCAGTATTTT
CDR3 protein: CASGLSTDTQYF

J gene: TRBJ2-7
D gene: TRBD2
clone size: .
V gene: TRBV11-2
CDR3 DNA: TGTGCCAGCAGCTTGGTTATAATCGCTAGCGGGTCCTCCTACGAGCAGTACTTC
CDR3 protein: CASSLVIIASGSSYEQYF

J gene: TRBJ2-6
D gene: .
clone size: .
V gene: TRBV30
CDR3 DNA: TGTGCCTGGAGTGGAGGGGCGCCTGGGGCCAACGTCCTGACTTTC
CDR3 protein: CAWSGGAPGANVLTF

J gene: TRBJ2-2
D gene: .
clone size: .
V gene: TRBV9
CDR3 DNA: TGTGCCAGCAGAGGGGATCCCGGGGAGCTGTTTTTT
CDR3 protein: CASRGDPGELFF

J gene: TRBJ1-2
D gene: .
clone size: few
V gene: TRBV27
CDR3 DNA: TGTGCCAGCAGTTTACAGGGACTCCCGCCCCCCTACACCTTC
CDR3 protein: CASSLQGLPPPYTF

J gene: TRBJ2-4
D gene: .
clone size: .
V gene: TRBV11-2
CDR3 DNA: TGTGCCAGCAGCTTAGCCGAAAACATTCAGTACTTC
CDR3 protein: CASSLAENIQYF

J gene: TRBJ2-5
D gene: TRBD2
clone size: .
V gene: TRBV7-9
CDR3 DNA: TGTGCCAGCAGCCAGACTTTTCGGGAGGTAGAGACCCAGTACTTC
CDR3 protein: CASSQTFREVETQYF

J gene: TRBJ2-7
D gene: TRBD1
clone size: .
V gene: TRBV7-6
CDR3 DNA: TGTGCCAGCAGCTTAGGGACAGGGGCGGGCGAGCAGTACTTC
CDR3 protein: CASSLGTGAGEQYF

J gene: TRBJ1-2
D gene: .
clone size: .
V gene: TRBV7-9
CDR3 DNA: TGTGCCAGCAGCTTACCAGGCGCTGGGGATATCTATGGCTACACCTTC
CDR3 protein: CASSLPGAGDIYGYTF

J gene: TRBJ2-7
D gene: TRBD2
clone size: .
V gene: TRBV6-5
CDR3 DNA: TGTGCCAGCAGTTTAGCGGGAGGGGTCCACGAGCAGTACTTC
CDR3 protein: CASSLAGGVHEQYF

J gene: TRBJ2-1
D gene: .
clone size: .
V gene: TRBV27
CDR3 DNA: TGTGCCAGCAGTTTGGGGCCGGGGGCAGTTTTGAATGAGCAGTTCTTC
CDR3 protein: CASSLGPGAVLNEQFF

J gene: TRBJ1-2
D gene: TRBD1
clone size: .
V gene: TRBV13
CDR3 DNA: TGTGCCAGCAGCTTCGGAGCCAGGGGGCGGAACTATGGCTACACCTTC
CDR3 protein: CASSFGARGRNYGYTF

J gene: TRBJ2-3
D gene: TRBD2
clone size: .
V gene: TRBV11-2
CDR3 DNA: TGTGCCAGCAGCTTACTAGCGGGAGGGACAGATACGCAGTATTTT
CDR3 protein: CASSLLAGGTDTQYF

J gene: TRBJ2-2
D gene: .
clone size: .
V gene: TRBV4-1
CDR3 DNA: TGCGCCAGCAGCCTAGAGGGGGTCACCGGGGAGCTGTTTTTT
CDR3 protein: CASSLEGVTGELFF

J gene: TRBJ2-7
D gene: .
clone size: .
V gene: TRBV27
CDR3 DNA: TGTGCCAGCAGCCCAACAGGGCCCTACGAGCAGTACTTC
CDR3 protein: CASSPTGPYEQYF

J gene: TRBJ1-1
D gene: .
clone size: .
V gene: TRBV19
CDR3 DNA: TGTGCCAGTAGTATTCCGGAAGGTGAAGCTTTCTTT
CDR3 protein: CASSIPEGEAFF

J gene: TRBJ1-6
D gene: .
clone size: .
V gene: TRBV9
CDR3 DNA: TGTGCCAGCAGCACCCAGGGTGGACCCCTCCACTTT
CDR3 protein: CASSTQGGPLHF

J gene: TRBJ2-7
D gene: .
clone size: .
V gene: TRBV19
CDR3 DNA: TGTGCCAGTAGCCTTGGGACGGGGAGCTCCTACGAGCAGTACTTC
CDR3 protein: CASSLGTGSSYEQYF

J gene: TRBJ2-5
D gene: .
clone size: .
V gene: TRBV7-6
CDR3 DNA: TGTGCCAGCAGCTTTCTCCCAGAACAAGAGACCCAGTACTTC
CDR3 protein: CASSFLPEQETQYF

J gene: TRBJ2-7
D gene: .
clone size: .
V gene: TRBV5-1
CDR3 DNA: TGCGCCAGCGGACCCAGGGATCGGTACGAGCAGTACTTC
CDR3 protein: CASGPRDRYEQYF

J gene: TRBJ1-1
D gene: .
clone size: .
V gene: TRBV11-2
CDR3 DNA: TGTGCCAGCAGCTTAGGAGTCACTGAAGCTTTCTTT
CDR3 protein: CASSLGVTEAFF

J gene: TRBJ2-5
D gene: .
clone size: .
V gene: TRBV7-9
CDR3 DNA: TGTGCCAGCAGCTTAGAGAGTAGGGAAGAGACCCAGTACTTC
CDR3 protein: CASSLESREETQYF

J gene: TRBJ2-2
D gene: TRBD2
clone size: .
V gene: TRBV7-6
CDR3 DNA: TGTGCCAGCAGCTTAGTCAGGACTAGCGGGAGTAGCACCGGGGAGCTGTTTTTT
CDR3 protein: CASSLVRTSGSSTGELFF

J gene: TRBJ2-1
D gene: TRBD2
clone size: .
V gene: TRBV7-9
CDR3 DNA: TGTGCCAGCAGCGCCCCTAGCGGGGGGGACAATGAGCAGTTCTTC
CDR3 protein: CASSAPSGGDNEQFF

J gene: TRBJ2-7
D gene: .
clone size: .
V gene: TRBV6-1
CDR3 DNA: TGTGCCAGCAACAGGGACGCAACCTACGAGCAGTACTTC
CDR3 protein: CASNRDATYEQYF

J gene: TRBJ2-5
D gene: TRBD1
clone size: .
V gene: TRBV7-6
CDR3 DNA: TGTGCCAGCAGCCACGGGACAGCATCTCAAGAGACCCAGTACTTC
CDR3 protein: CASSHGTASQETQYF

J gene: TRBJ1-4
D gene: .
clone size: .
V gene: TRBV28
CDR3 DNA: TGTGCCAGCAGTTCGACGGAGGAAGGGACTAATGAAAAACTGTTTTTT
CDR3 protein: CASSSTEEGTNEKLFF

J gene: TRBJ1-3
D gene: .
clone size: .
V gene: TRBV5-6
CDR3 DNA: TGTGCCAGCAGCTTGCAGGGGAGCTCTGGAAACACCATATATTTT
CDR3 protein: CASSLQGSSGNTIYF

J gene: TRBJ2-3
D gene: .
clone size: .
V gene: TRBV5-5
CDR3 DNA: TGTGCCAGCAGCTTCGGGTATACGCAGTATTTT
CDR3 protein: CASSFGYTQYF

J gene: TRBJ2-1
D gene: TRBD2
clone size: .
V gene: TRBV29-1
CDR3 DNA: TGCAGCGTTGGCGGGAGCGGGGGGAAAAACAATGAGCAGTTCTTC
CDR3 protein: CSVGGSGGKNNEQFF

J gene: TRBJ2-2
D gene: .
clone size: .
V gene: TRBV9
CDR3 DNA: TGTGCCAGCAGCGATTCCGGGGACACCGGGGAGCTGTTTTTT
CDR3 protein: CASSDSGDTGELFF

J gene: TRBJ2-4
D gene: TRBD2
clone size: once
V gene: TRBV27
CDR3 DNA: TGTGCCAGCAGTTCCACTAGCGGGGTAGCCAAAAACATTCAGTACTTC
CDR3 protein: CASSSTSGVAKNIQYF

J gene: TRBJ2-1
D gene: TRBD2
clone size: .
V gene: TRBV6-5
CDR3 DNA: TGTGCCAGCAGTTCGGGACTAGCGGGAGAAGATGAGCAGTTCTTC
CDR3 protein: CASSSGLAGEDEQFF